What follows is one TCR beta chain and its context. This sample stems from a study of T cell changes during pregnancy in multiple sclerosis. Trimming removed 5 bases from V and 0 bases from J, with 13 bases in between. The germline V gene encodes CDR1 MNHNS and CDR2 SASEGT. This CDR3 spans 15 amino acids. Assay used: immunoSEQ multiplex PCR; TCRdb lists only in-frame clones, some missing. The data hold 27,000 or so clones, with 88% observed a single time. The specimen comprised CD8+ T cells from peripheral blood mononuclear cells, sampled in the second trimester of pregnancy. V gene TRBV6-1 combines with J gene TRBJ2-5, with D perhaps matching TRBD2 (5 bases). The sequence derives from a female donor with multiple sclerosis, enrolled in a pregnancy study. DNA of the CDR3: TGTGCCAGCAGTATCTCTTCCGGGGACCAAGAGACCCAGTACTTC. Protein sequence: CASSISSGDQETQYF.